These 5 T cell receptor beta chains came from one sample sequenced in a study of OX40 agonist ivuxolimab in advanced cancers. The repertoire was sequenced with immunoSEQ multiplex PCR; TCRdb's copy has only in-frame clones and lacks some. This table holds approximately 110,000 clones, roughly 92% found once. The input for sequencing was CD4+ or CD8+ T cells sorted from blood, taken in a trial of the OX40 agonist ivuxolimab. These receptors all come from an adult with an advanced solid tumor such as melanoma, head and neck, liver or kidney cancer.

This chain connects TRBV10-3 to TRBJ2-1; the match to TRBD2 covers 12 bases. This CDR3 spans 14 amino acids. The germline gives CDR1 ENHRY, CDR2 SYGVKD. V lost 11 bases and J lost 0; bases outside the gene matches: 2. CDR3 loop: CASSGRVSYNEQFF. The DNA of the CDR3 is TGTGCCTCTAGCGGGAGGGTCTCCTACAATGAGCAGTTCTTC.

The genes are TRBV7-3 and TRBJ2-2; 11 bases are shared with TRBD2. In germline, CDR1 is SGHTA, CDR2 FQGTGA. The length of the CDR3 is 16 residues. Trimming at V came to 5 bases and at J to 5 bases, leaving 7 bases not matched to a gene. CDR3 bases: TGTGCCAGCAGCACATCTAGCGGGAGGAATACCGGGGAGCTGTTTTTT. The encoded protein is CASSTSSGRNTGELFF.

This clone was observed a single time. V gene TRBV2 combines with J gene TRBJ2-3; D assignment may be TRBD1 or TRBD2 (5 bases each). V was clipped by 6 bases and J by 6 bases, with 19 bases between them. The length of the CDR3 is 15 residues. The germline V gene has CDR1 SNHLY and CDR2 FYNNEI. CDR3 nucleotides: TGTGCCAGCAGGACCCCGGGACCAGTGGACGATACGCAGTATTTT. Protein: CASRTPGPVDDTQYF.

The chain carries TRBV29-1 and TRBJ2-7, with D possibly being TRBD1 (5 bases). The ends were cut back, 0 bases at V and 7 bases at J, with 13 bases in the middle. The length of the CDR3 is 13 residues. Germline lookup yields CDR1 SQVTM and CDR2 ANQGSEA. The CDR3 DNA reads as TGCAGCGTTGAAGAACCCAGGGTAGGGGAGCAGTACTTC. Translating it yields CSVEEPRVGEQYF.

The rearrangement uses TRBV18 and TRBJ2-4; D possibly corresponds to TRBD1 (6 bases). The CDR3 is 14 residues long. Germline values: CDR1 KGHSH, CDR2 LQKENI. The V end lost 3 bases, the J end lost 8 bases, and 14 bases lay between the germline ends. CDR3 amino acids: CASSPGAGEYIQYF. Here the CDR3 DNA reads TGTGCCAGCTCACCGGGGGCAGGGGAGTACATTCAGTACTTC. Full variable domain (missing parts from reference TRBV18 and TRBJ2-4): NAGVMQNPRHLVRRRGQEARLRCSPMKGHSHVYWYRQLPEEGLKFMVYLQKENIIDESGMPKERFSAEFPKEGPSILRIQQVVRGDSAAYFCASSPGAGEYIQYFGAGTRLSVL.